Listed below are T cell receptor beta chains from one sample, sequenced in a study of CD8+CD57+ T cells in acquired aplastic anemia. TCRdb analysed the reads with MiXCR anew, one entry per CDR3 protein. The profile covers 110,000 or so distinct CDR3 sequences, with approximately 61% appearing a single time and roughly 29% taken by the ten largest. Source material: sorted CD4+, CD8+, or CD8+CD57+ T cells (not recorded which) from PBMCs. The receptors were sampled from a human donor with aplastic anemia. Both conserved end residues are part of each CDR3. The D gene is left open where the match is weak. Size values are once, few and many counts, or a class for expanded clones, and some rows have none.

cdr3_length	clone_size	d_call	v_call	j_call	cdr3_aa	cdr3_nt
12	NA	NA	TRBV2	TRBJ1-1	CASSGEGTEAFF	TGTGCCAGCAGTGGGGAGGGGACTGAAGCTTTCTTT
15	few	TRBD1	TRBV10-3	TRBJ1-5	CAISVGTGEGQPQHF	TGTGCCATCAGTGTTGGGACAGGGGAAGGTCAGCCCCAGCATTTT
15	many	NA	TRBV9	TRBJ1-3	CASSVDQVSGNTIYF	TGTGCCAGCAGCGTAGATCAGGTCTCTGGAAACACCATATATTTT
15	many	TRBD2	TRBV12-3/TRBV12-4	TRBJ2-5	CASSFPGGTGETQYF	TGTGCCAGCAGTTTCCCGGGGGGAACGGGAGAGACCCAGTACTTC
14	NA	TRBD1	TRBV19	TRBJ2-5	CASSIRQGRETQYF	TGTGCCAGTAGTATTCGACAGGGGAGGGAGACCCAGTACTTC
15	NA	NA	TRBV20-1	TRBJ2-7	CSARWIGSISYEQYF	TGCAGTGCTAGGTGGATCGGGAGTATTTCCTACGAGCAGTACTTC
18	many	TRBD2	TRBV11-1	TRBJ2-1	CASSPTRPSGARNNEQFF	TGTGCCAGCAGCCCGACGCGGCCTAGCGGGGCGAGAAACAATGAGCAGTTCTTC
15	NA	NA	TRBV9	TRBJ2-3	CASSVDGQSSDTQYF	TGTGCCAGCAGCGTAGACGGACAGAGTTCAGATACGCAGTATTTT
12	many	NA	TRBV7-9	TRBJ2-7	CASSLAGGEQYF	TGCGCCAGCAGCTTGGCGGGTGGCGAGCAGTACTTC
15	NA	NA	TRBV24-1	TRBJ2-7	CATSEWTGGVYEQYF	TGTGCCACCAGTGAATGGACCGGGGGCGTCTACGAGCAGTACTTC
14	NA	NA	TRBV2	TRBJ2-7	CASSEGNLIYEQYF	TGTGCCAGCAGTGAAGGGAATCTCATTTACGAGCAGTACTTC
13	NA	NA	TRBV29-1	TRBJ1-1	CSVHLGGGTEAFF	TGCAGCGTGCACCTGGGGGGAGGCACTGAAGCTTTCTTT
13	many	NA	TRBV4-3	TRBJ2-7	CASSQTRGHEQYF	TGCGCCAGCAGCCAAACTAGAGGCCACGAGCAGTACTTC